One and the same sample provided the 3 T cell receptor beta chains below, sequenced in a study of TIL therapy for anti-PD-1-resistant metastatic lung cancer. The libraries were made with immunoSEQ v3. Assay: immunoSEQ multiplex PCR; the TCRdb copy retains only in-frame clones and omits some. The table has tens of thousands of clones, over 55% seen once. Time point specified: pre-treatment sample, taken before nivolumab and TIL therapy. Most excised metastases sampled were pleural nodules or supraclavicular lymph nodes. Here the sequenced sample was tumor tissue, taken at baseline. The source is a woman between 30 and 85 years old with non-small cell lung cancer.

The chain links TRBV15 to TRBJ1-4; D gene unclear. CDR3 size: 15 residues. V was pared by 0 bases and J by 6 bases, with 11 bases between. Germline-derived CDR1 and CDR2 are LNHNV and YYDKDF (reference sequence). This chain's CDR3 is CATSRERVSDEKLFF. CDR3 sequence (DNA): TGTGCCACCAGCAGAGAGAGGGTGTCTGATGAAAAACTGTTTTTT.

The chain joins TRBV10-3 to TRBJ2-4, with 9 bases aligning to TRBD2. Germline lookup yields CDR1 ENHRY and CDR2 SYGVKD. The CDR3 spans 14 residues. The trim removed 5 bases at V and 5 bases at J, leaving 4 bases unmatched. CDR3 nucleotide sequence: TGTGCCATCAGTAATAGCGGGGGAGAAAACATTCAGTACTTC. Translation: CAISNSGGENIQYF.

The chain couples TRBV7-9 to TRBJ2-3; 9 nucleotides agree with TRBD2. Germline V CDR1 and CDR2: SEHNR, FQNEAQ (reference sequence). V trimming: 5 bases; J trimming: 6 bases; junction bases outside the gene matches: 12. The CDR3 is 16 amino acids. The CDR3 here is CASSASGAGGLDTQYF. Here the CDR3 DNA reads TGTGCCAGCAGCGCCTCCGGGGCGGGAGGGCTCGATACGCAGTATTTT.